This TCR beta chain was obtained from a study of shared clonotypes between healthy human individuals. Study-wide background: Donor composition was a couple of women and three men, aged 18 to 49. Donors had three CD4 naive, three CD4 memory, two CD8 naive and one CD8 memory plate apiece.

Comments on this clone: The antigen is unknown.

Naive-designated CD8 cells lacked CD45RO, were positively enriched for CCR7, and omitted terminally differentiated effector memory CD45RA+ cells. In germline, CDR1 is SGHAT, CDR2 FQNNGV. J was trimmed by 7 bases and V by 5 bases; bases with no gene match: 10. The CDR3 extends over 15 amino acids. The assay was immunoSEQ multiplex PCR, and TCRdb's table has in-frame clones only and misses some. Of under 1 million clones in the sample, almost 95% were seen once. Study findings and constraints: Generation probability values for non-shared clonotypes were lower than those for clonotypes shared by all four donors. A handful of donors had 5% to 6.5% of their naive CD4 clonotypes in common.

The source of this sequence is a man younger than 45 in good health. The rearrangement links TRBV11-2 to TRBJ2-1, with TRBD1 matching over 8 bases. Sequencing was carried out using naive CD8+ T cells sorted from blood. In DNA form, the CDR3 reads TGTGCCAGCAGCCTCCGACAGGGGCCGAGGAATGAGCAGTTCTTC. Protein sequence: CASSLRQGPRNEQFF.